Below, 2 T cell receptor beta chains from the same sample are listed, as sequenced in a study of siplizumab effects on memory and regulatory T cells (dated by TCRdb to the late 2010s). Library preparation was by the immunoSEQ multiplex PCR assay. Not all clones reach the TCRdb copy of this immuneACCESS table, which keeps in-frame sequences only. Checked studies attribute under half of the gap to unresolved V genes and leave the rest unexplained. Across this sample there are about 80,000 clones, with 95% seen only once. Around 20% of the sample lies in the top ten. Sequencing was done on a sample of CD8+ T cells sorted from blood. Source of these receptors: a human donor in good health.

The CDR3, as DNA: TGTGCCAGCAGTTTAGCGGGAGGATGGACAGATACGCAGTATTTT. It encodes CASSLAGGWTDTQYF. The gene calls are TRBV27 and TRBJ2-3, with 8 bases identical to TRBD2. This CDR3 contains 15 residues. Trimming cost V 2 bases and J 3 bases; bases outside gene matches: 4. The V gene's germline CDR1 is MNHEY and CDR2 SMNVEV (reference sequence).

V gene TRBV6-4 combines with J gene TRBJ1-2; no firm D call. CDR1 is MRHNA, CDR2 SNTAGT, per germline. The CDR3 sequence is 16 residues long. V lost 1 base and J 0 bases, leaving 12 bases between the germline ends. The CDR3 is CASSDYPRVTNYGYTF. Here the CDR3 DNA reads TGTGCCAGCAGTGACTACCCCCGGGTGACTAACTATGGCTACACCTTC.